This entry lists 26 T cell receptor beta chains sequenced from one sample in a study of CD8+CD57+ T cells in acquired aplastic anemia. Profiles of TCR beta VDJ and CDR3 were generated from a genomic DNA template. TCRdb processed the reads anew with MiXCR; each CDR3 protein has one entry. The sample yields roughly 300,000 distinct CDR3 sequences, around 60% seen once. Source material: sorted CD4+, CD8+, or CD8+CD57+ T cells (not recorded which) from PBMCs. Receptors were obtained from a human donor with severe aplastic anemia or a healthy control (not recorded which).

This clonotype came up many times. This chain joins TRBV15 and TRBJ2-7; 8 bases agree with TRBD1. The CDR3 consists of 14 residues. V lost 5 bases and J lost 2; bases outside the gene matches: 5. Germline V lookup: CDR1 LNHNV, CDR2 YYDKDF (reference sequence). The CDR3 DNA reads TGTGCCACCAGCCGGACAGGGTCACCCTACGAGCAGTACTTC. It specifies CATSRTGSPYEQYF.

In its sample, this clonotype was seen many times. This chain links TRBV12-3 or TRBV12-4 with TRBJ2-5, with D perhaps TRBD2 (7 bases). The CDR3 is made up of 12 amino acids. Trimming cost V 7 bases and J 5 bases, with 11 bases left between them. This CDR3 reads CASKGGAETQYF. The CDR3, as DNA: TGTGCCAGCAAGGGGGGGGCTGAGACCCAGTACTTC.

The V and J genes are TRBV7-9 and TRBJ1-2; maybe TRBD1 (5 bases). The V and J ends lost 7 bases and 6 bases respectively, with 15 bases between them. There are 13 residues in the CDR3. Germline CDR1 SEHNR, CDR2 FQNEAQ (reference sequence). The CDR3 sequence: CASTSTETDGYTF. CDR3 DNA sequence: TGTGCCAGCACCTCGACAGAGACGGATGGCTACACCTTC.

At least ten counts were recorded for this clonotype. The V call is TRBV19, the J call TRBJ1-2, with D perhaps matching TRBD1 (5 bases). V was cut by 4 bases and J by 7 bases, with 16 bases left in between. Germline CDR1 is LNHDA and CDR2 is SQIVND (reference sequence). The CDR3 length is 14 residues. The CDR3 DNA is TGTGCCAGTAGTACCCTGGGGGGGAGTGGTGGCTACACCTTC. Protein product: CASSTLGGSGGYTF.

Notes on this clonotype: This may stem from a read error, because a much larger clone lies one nucleotide away. The conserved closing phenylalanine or tryptophan is absent in this CDR3, likely reflecting a read error. The chain links TRBV6-1 to TRBJ1-2, with D unclear. Trimming cost V 7 bases and J 6 bases, with 6 bases left between them. Per germline, CDR1 MNHNS and CDR2 SASEGT. This CDR3 has 10 amino acids. The CDR3 region is CASKEDGYTL. The CDR3 DNA follows: TGTGCCAGCAAGGAGGATGGCTACACCCTC.

The rearrangement joins TRBV29-1 to TRBJ2-3, with D possibly matching TRBD2 (6 bases). V was shortened by 7 bases and J by 2 bases, with 10 bases between the two germline ends. Germline V CDR1 and CDR2: SQVTM, ANQGSEA. This CDR3 region has 12 residues. Here the CDR3 DNA reads TGCAGCGGTTGCGGGAACACAGATACGCAGTATTTT. Amino acids: CSGCGNTDTQYF.

The CDR3 region is CSARGAANEKLFF. CDR3 sequence (DNA): TGCAGTGCTAGAGGGGCGGCTAATGAAAAACTGTTTTTT. This chain connects TRBV20-1 to TRBJ1-4; D is ambiguous. The germline gives CDR1 DFQATT, CDR2 SNEGSKA (reference sequence). V was trimmed by 1 base and J by 3 bases, leaving 6 bases between them. The CDR3 has 13 amino acids.

The genes are TRBV5-1 and TRBJ2-1; no clear D. The CDR3 spans 9 residues. Germline V gene data show CDR1 as SGHRS and CDR2 as YFSETQ. V was pared by 10 bases and J by 9 bases, with 8 bases between. This chain's CDR3 is CAFLGEQFF. In DNA form, the CDR3 reads TGCGCCTTTCTCGGTGAGCAGTTCTTC.

About this clonotype: A much larger clone is a single base away; this may be a read error. This sequence joins TRBV7-9 and TRBJ2-5; D is ambiguous. Per germline, CDR1 SEHNR and CDR2 FQNEAQ (reference sequence). This CDR3 comprises 11 residues. V was cut by 3 bases and J by 5 bases, with 4 bases left in between. This chain's CDR3 is CASSFMETQYF. The CDR3 DNA sequence: TGTGCCAGCAGCTTTATGGAGACCCAGTACTTC. The entire variable domain, with the rest obtained from reference TRBV7-9 and TRBJ2-5, is as follows: DTGVSQNPRHKITKRGQNVTFRCDPISEHNRLYWYRQTLGQGPEFLTYFQNEAQLEKSRLLSDRFSAERPKGSFSTLEIQRTEQGDSAMYLCASSFMETQYFGPGTRLLVL.

In this sample, this clonotype turned up many times. The chain recombines TRBV19 with TRBJ2-5, with D perhaps matching TRBD2 (5 bases). V was clipped by 4 bases and J by 4 bases, with 22 bases between them. Germline-derived CDR1 and CDR2 are LNHDA and SQIVND (reference sequence). CDR3 length: 17 amino acids. In DNA, the CDR3 is TGTGCCAGTAGTAAGGAACTTCGGACTCCGGTCGGAGAGACCCAGTACTTC. This translates into CASSKELRTPVGETQYF.

The genes are TRBV2 and TRBJ1-5, with a weak D call TRBD1 (6 bases). The V end was cut by 5 bases, the J end by 6 bases, with 8 bases between. This CDR3 comprises 12 residues. Per the germline V gene, CDR1 is SNHLY and CDR2 is FYNNEI. The CDR3 DNA is TGTGCCAGCAGTAACAGGGCTCAGCCCCAGCATTTT. Amino acids: CASSNRAQPQHF.

This clonotype was seen many times. The chain is built from TRBV7-9 and TRBJ1-5, with D perhaps matching TRBD1 (6 bases). Germline V CDR1 and CDR2: SEHNR, FQNEAQ (reference sequence). The V end lost 5 bases, the J end lost 0 bases, and 17 bases lay between the germline ends. The CDR3 loop spans 17 amino acids. CDR3 residues: CASSPLGGPFSNQPQHF. For the CDR3, the DNA is TGTGCCAGCAGCCCCCTCGGGGGGCCGTTTAGCAATCAGCCCCAGCATTTT. Using reference TRBV7-9 and TRBJ1-5 for the parts outside the CDR3, the full variable domain is DTGVSQNPRHKITKRGQNVTFRCDPISEHNRLYWYRQTLGQGPEFLTYFQNEAQLEKSRLLSDRFSAERPKGSFSTLEIQRTEQGDSAMYLCASSPLGGPFSNQPQHFGDGTRLSIL.

This clonotype has ten or more counts. The genes are TRBV20-1 and TRBJ1-1; D unclear. The CDR3 extends over 12 amino acids. The germline V gene encodes CDR1 DFQATT and CDR2 SNEGSKA (reference sequence). Trimming cost V 8 bases and J 1 base, with 11 bases left between them. In nucleotides, the CDR3 is TGCAGTCCGCGGAGGCGGAACACTGAAGCTTTCTTT. Amino acid sequence: CSPRRRNTEAFF.

As concerns this clonotype: This likely comes from a read error, as the CDR3 has no conserved phenylalanine or tryptophan at its end. The genes are TRBV2 and TRBJ1-1; tentatively, D is TRBD1 (6 bases). Germline CDR1 SNHLY, CDR2 FYNNEI. V gave up 4 bases and J gave up 6 bases, with 9 bases separating them. The CDR3 extends over 12 amino acids. The CDR3 is CASSAAGAEAFL. CDR3 DNA sequence: TGTGCCAGCAGTGCCGCAGGGGCTGAAGCTTTCCTT.

V usage is TRBV7-8 and J usage is TRBJ2-2; D remains ambiguous. The CDR3 totals 16 residues. The germline V gene has CDR1 SGHVS and CDR2 FQNEAQ. The germline V and J ends were trimmed by 4 bases and 5 bases, with 17 bases remaining between them. This CDR3 reads CASSYIWSPLTGELFF. CDR3 DNA: TGTGCCAGCAGCTATATTTGGAGCCCCCTAACCGGGGAGCTGTTTTTT.

In its sample, this clonotype was seen many times. V is TRBV7-3 and J is TRBJ2-3, with no clear D. Germline CDR1 is SGHTA and CDR2 is FQGTGA. CDR3 length: 11 residues. V was clipped by 2 bases and J by 4 bases, with 1 base between them. CDR3 DNA: TGTGCCAGCAGCTTATCAGATACGCAGTATTTT. Translation gives CASSLSDTQYF.

The chain joins TRBV7-6 to TRBJ2-7, with 7 bases lining up with TRBD2. The trim removed 4 bases at V and 12 bases at J, leaving 21 bases unmatched. The CDR3 contains 16 residues. Germline CDR1 reads SGHVS; CDR2 reads FNYEAQ. This CDR3 is CASSWAWGGIEIPWYF. Here the CDR3 DNA reads TGTGCCAGCAGCTGGGCGTGGGGGGGGATCGAAATCCCTTGGTACTTC.

This chain links TRBV5-1 with TRBJ1-2, with D hard to call. With 0 bases removed from V and 0 bases from J, the gap between germline ends came to 9 bases. Per the germline V gene, CDR1 is SGHRS and CDR2 is YFSETQ. The CDR3 is 15 amino acids. The CDR3 region is CASSLGTDPNYGYTF. CDR3 bases: TGCGCCAGCAGCTTGGGCACAGACCCTAACTATGGCTACACCTTC.

In its sample, this clonotype was seen once. A clone one base away is much larger, so this may be a read error. The rearrangement links TRBV30 to TRBJ2-7; TRBD2 might be the D (5 bases). The V gene's germline CDR1 is GTSNPN and CDR2 SVGIG (reference sequence). The CDR3 has 16 amino acids. Trimming pared 0 bases from V and 2 bases from J, leaving 17 bases between. CDR3 residues: CAWSVGIEGPTYEQYF. Here the CDR3 DNA reads TGTGCCTGGAGTGTCGGAATAGAGGGCCCTACCTACGAGCAGTACTTC. Full variable domain (rest looked up from reference TRBV30 and TRBJ2-7): SQTIHQWPATLVQPVGSPLSLECTVEGTSNPNLYWYRQAAGRGLQLLFYSVGIGQISSEVPQNLSASRPQDRQFILSSKKLLLSDSGFYLCAWSVGIEGPTYEQYFGPGTRLTVT.

This clonotype appeared a few times. A read error is likely, as this CDR3 ends without the conserved phenylalanine or tryptophan. V gene TRBV30 combines with J gene TRBJ1-1; D gene unclear. This CDR3 has 13 residues. With 0 bases removed from V and 0 bases from J, the gap between germline ends came to 5 bases. The germline gives CDR1 GTSNPN, CDR2 SVGIG (reference sequence). CDR3 sequence (DNA): TGTGCCTGGAGTGTCTCGGTGAACACTGAAGCTTTCTCT. This translates into CAWSVSVNTEAFS.

The chain links TRBV7-9 to TRBJ2-6, with 9 bases fitting TRBD1. Germline values: CDR1 SEHNR, CDR2 FQNEAQ (reference sequence). J lost 4 bases, V lost 9 bases, and 10 bases had no gene match. This CDR3 is 16 amino acids long. The CDR3 coding sequence is TGTGCCAGGGGGTCGGGACAGGGCATAGGGGCCAACGTCCTGACTTTC. Translating gives CARGSGQGIGANVLTF.

The chain is built from TRBV5-6 and TRBJ1-2, with 9 bases lining up with TRBD1. V dropped 1 base and J dropped 3; count of bases not matched to a gene: 4. The CDR3 covers 15 residues. Germline lookup yields CDR1 SGHDT and CDR2 YYEEEE. CDR3 sequence (DNA): TGTGCCAGCAGCTTGTGGGACAGGGCGTACTATGGCTACACCTTC. This encodes CASSLWDRAYYGYTF. The full variable domain, rest sourced from reference TRBV5-6 and TRBJ1-2, is DAGVTQSPTHLIKTRGQQVTLRCSPKSGHDTVSWYQQALGQGPQFIFQYYEEEERQRGNFPDRFSGHQFPNYSSELNVNALLLGDSALYLCASSLWDRAYYGYTFGSGTRLTVV.

At least ten counts were recorded for this clonotype. CDR3 residues: CASSSRSGGKLRTQYF. The DNA of the CDR3 is TGTGCCAGCAGCTCAAGAAGCGGGGGCAAGTTGAGGACCCAGTACTTC. The V and J genes are TRBV7-2 and TRBJ2-5, with 8 nucleotides matching TRBD2. With 4 bases clipped from V and 7 bases from J, the junction kept 14 bases outside the gene matches. Per germline, CDR1 SGHTA and CDR2 FQGNSA. The CDR3 consists of 16 residues.

This clonotype was seen repeatedly, ten times or more. The V gene is TRBV30, the J gene TRBJ2-7, with no clear D. The CDR3 has 13 residues. From germline, CDR1 is GTSNPN and CDR2 SVGIG (reference sequence). Trimming cost V 1 base and J 2 bases, with 9 bases left between them. The CDR3 is CAWSAGPTYEQYF. The CDR3 bases are TGTGCCTGGAGTGCGGGCCCTACCTACGAGCAGTACTTC. Drawing the rest from reference TRBV30 and TRBJ2-7, the complete variable domain is SQTIHQWPATLVQPVGSPLSLECTVEGTSNPNLYWYRQAAGRGLQLLFYSVGIGQISSEVPQNLSASRPQDRQFILSSKKLLLSDSGFYLCAWSAGPTYEQYFGPGTRLTVT.

Turning to this clonotype: Sequence at one end of the junction differs from germline and may be a read error. The rearrangement uses TRBV24-1 and TRBJ2-7, with D possibly being TRBD1 (6 bases). Germline CDR1 is KGHDR and CDR2 is SFDVKD. This CDR3 has 14 amino acids. The CDR3 loop is CATSKDSFNYERYF. DNA of the CDR3: TGTGCCACTTCGAAGGACAGCTTTAACTACGAGCGGTACTTC.

V is TRBV5-5 and J is TRBJ2-3; a weak D match, TRBD1 (6 bases). This CDR3 is 15 amino acids long. CDR1 and CDR2 (germline): SGHKS, YYEKEE (reference sequence). V was cut by 2 bases and J by 0 bases, with 10 bases left in between. CDR3 loop: CASSLGDTSTDTQYF. The CDR3 region has the DNA TGTGCCAGCAGCTTAGGGGACACTAGCACAGATACGCAGTATTTT. Full variable domain (remainder filled in from reference TRBV5-5 and TRBJ2-3): DAGVTQSPTHLIKTRGQQVTLRCSPISGHKSVSWYQQVLGQGPQFIFQYYEKEERGRGNFPDRFSARQFPNYSSELNVNALLLGDSALYLCASSLGDTSTDTQYFGPGTRLTVL.